The 21 T cell receptor beta chains given below trace back to one sample, sequenced in a study of T cells in Graves' hyperthyroidism and ophthalmopathy. The source material, RNA transcripts, was used to amplify TCR beta CDR3 regions. RT-PCR in the first round (using the HTBI primer set) targeted the TCR CDR3. TCRdb itself ran the multiplex PCR reads through MiXCR, one entry per CDR3 protein. This sample has a few hundred thousand distinct CDR3 sequences, with 35% to 55% found just once. The material sequenced was peripheral blood or thyroid tissue (not recorded which). These receptors were collected from a woman aged 18-30 years with Graves' hyperthyroidism.

This clonotype appeared many times. The CDR3 sequence is CASSLVPPGGESYGYTF. The CDR3 coding sequence is TGTGCCAGCAGTTTAGTCCCACCCGGAGGGGAGTCCTATGGCTACACCTTC. J is TRBJ1-2 and V is TRBV12-3 or TRBV12-4; TRBD1 might be the D (5 bases). The V gene lost 1 base and the J gene lost 4 bases, with 19 bases spanning the gap. The CDR3 contains 17 residues.

This clonotype has at least ten counts. The rearrangement links TRBV10-3 to TRBJ1-6; no definite D call. V dropped 2 bases and J dropped 4 bases, with 21 bases sitting between them. The CDR3 is 19 residues long. The germline V gene has CDR1 ENHRY and CDR2 SYGVKD. CDR3 loop: CAISEGSAYAAGYNSPLHF. The CDR3 DNA follows: TGTGCCATCAGTGAGGGGTCGGCCTACGCCGCCGGGTATAATTCACCCCTCCACTTT.

This clonotype was counted at least ten times. The V gene is TRBV7-9, the J gene TRBJ2-5; 7 bases are a match to TRBD2. This CDR3 region has 15 residues. Unmatched junction bases numbered 11, after V lost 5 bases and J lost 5 bases. Per germline, CDR1 SEHNR and CDR2 FQNEAQ (reference sequence). The CDR3 loop reads CASSASSGGGETQYF. CDR3 in DNA: TGTGCCAGCAGCGCATCTAGCGGTGGAGGGGAGACCCAGTACTTC.

This clonotype was recorded at least ten times. The chain employs TRBV24-1 and TRBJ2-6; no clear D gene. The V end was cut by 1 base, the J end by 0 bases, with 6 bases between. The CDR3 is 16 amino acids. CDR1 and CDR2 (germline): KGHDR, SFDVKD. The CDR3 loop reads CATSDLGDSGANVLTF. The CDR3 nucleotides read TGTGCCACCAGTGATTTAGGAGACTCTGGGGCCAACGTCCTGACTTTC.

At least ten counts were recorded for this clonotype. This sequence joins TRBV20-1 and TRBJ2-6, with D maybe TRBD1 (6 bases). The CDR3 extends over 15 amino acids. The V gene lost 2 bases and the J gene lost 1 base, with 9 bases spanning the gap. CDR1 and CDR2 (germline): DFQATT, SNEGSKA (reference sequence). CDR3 coding DNA: TGCAGTGCTAGAAGTACAGGGTCTGGGGCCAACGTCCTGACTTTC. Translated, it gives CSARSTGSGANVLTF.

This clonotype was counted a few times. One end of the junction varies from germline; a read error may be responsible. The chain joins TRBV24-1 to TRBJ2-7, with 8 nucleotides matching TRBD1. Per germline, CDR1 KGHDR and CDR2 SFDVKD. The CDR3 runs to 15 residues. The chain's CDR3 is CASSSPTGERYEQYF. CDR3 sequence (DNA): TGTGCCAGCAGTTCCCCGACAGGGGAGAGGTACGAGCAGTACTTC.

Many counts were recorded for this clonotype. The V gene is TRBV9, the J gene TRBJ2-7, with TRBD2 identical over 12 bases. The CDR3 consists of 14 residues. With V trimmed by 3 bases and J by 6 bases, 4 bases remained unmatched. The germline gives CDR1 SGDLS, CDR2 YYNGEE. Written as DNA, the CDR3 is TGTGCCAGCAGCGCGGGACTAGCGGGTGGCGAGCAGTACTTC. Its protein product is CASSAGLAGGEQYF.

This clonotype has at least ten counts. The V gene is TRBV24-1, the J gene TRBJ2-5, with D hard to call. Germline V gene data show CDR1 as KGHDR and CDR2 as SFDVKD. V lost 5 bases, J lost 2 bases, and 11 bases lay in between. This CDR3 spans 14 amino acids. CDR3 bases: TGTGCCACCAGTGCCGTAGGACGGCAAGAGACCCAGTACTTC. It yields the protein CATSAVGRQETQYF.

There are many counts of this clonotype. This sequence joins TRBV12-3 or TRBV12-4 and TRBJ1-4, with TRBD1 as a possible D gene (5 bases). Deletions cut 5 bases from V and 5 bases from J, with 15 bases between. The CDR3 has 15 amino acids. Written as DNA, the CDR3 is TGTGCCAGCAGTCCGTACAGGAAACGGAATGAAAAACTGTTTTTT. Amino acid sequence: CASSPYRKRNEKLFF.

The V call is TRBV2, the J call TRBJ2-7; D possibly corresponds to TRBD1 (5 bases). V was trimmed by 5 bases and J by 5 bases, leaving 22 bases between them. Per germline, CDR1 SNHLY and CDR2 FYNNEI. The CDR3 sequence is 16 residues long. Here the CDR3 DNA reads TGTGCCAGCAGTTACGATCCGTCCGCAGGGAATAACGAGCAGTACTTC. Its translation is CASSYDPSAGNNEQYF.

This clonotype was picked up many times. This sequence joins TRBV20-1 and TRBJ2-7, with 9 nucleotides matching TRBD2. Losses at the gene ends were 3 bases for V and 5 bases for J; bases not matched to a gene: 8. Germline loops: CDR1 DFQATT, CDR2 SNEGSKA (reference sequence). The CDR3 runs 14 residues. The CDR3 reads CSASKPSGINEQYF. For the CDR3, the DNA is TGCAGTGCTAGTAAACCTAGCGGGATCAACGAGCAGTACTTC.

This clonotype was seen ten or more times. The chain links TRBV6-6 to TRBJ2-7; 7 nucleotides agree with TRBD1. This CDR3 is built from 18 residues. Trimming at V came to 5 bases and at J to 0 bases, leaving 16 bases not matched to a gene. CDR1 and CDR2 from the germline V gene are MNHNY and SVGAGI (reference sequence). CDR3 sequence (DNA): TGTGCCAGCAGTCACCCTGCTGCTGGACAGGACTTCTCCTACGAGCAGTACTTC. As protein: CASSHPAAGQDFSYEQYF.

This clonotype was counted at least ten times. The V gene is TRBV11-2, the J gene TRBJ2-7, with D possibly TRBD2 on 6 matching bases. The last part of the DNA fits TRBJ2-1 better; the J call may be wrong. The CDR3 has 14 residues. CDR1 SGHAT and CDR2 FQNNGV come from the germline V gene. The CDR3: CASSLAAGTGEQFF. The CDR3 DNA reads TGTGCCAGCAGCTTAGCGGCGGGAACGGGGGAGCAGTTCTTC.

This clonotype has only a few counts. The V gene is TRBV4-1, the J gene TRBJ2-2; D perhaps matches TRBD2 (6 bases). Germline lookup yields CDR1 MGHRA and CDR2 YSYEKL. Deletions cut 2 bases from V and 3 bases from J, with 13 bases between. CDR3 length equals 16 residues. In DNA form, the CDR3 reads TGCGCCAGCAGCCAAAGGGGACTGGCGGACACCGGGGAGCTGTTTTTT. This sequence encodes CASSQRGLADTGELFF.

The V and J genes are TRBV7-3 and TRBJ1-2, with D perhaps matching TRBD1 (5 bases). The V end lost 7 bases, the J end lost 5 bases, and 17 bases lay between the germline ends. This CDR3 has 14 amino acids. Germline CDR1 and CDR2: SGHTA and FQGTGA. The CDR3 coding sequence is TGTGCCAGCAAGGGGCGGGAGGGGTATTATGGCTACACCTTC. It encodes CASKGREGYYGYTF.

This clonotype was observed many times. V is TRBV4-1 and J is TRBJ2-5; D is uncertain. With 1 base removed from V and 5 bases from J, the gap between germline ends came to 8 bases. The germline CDR1 and CDR2 sequences are MGHRA and YSYEKL. The CDR3 is made up of 13 amino acids. This CDR3 reads CASSQGSRETQYF. The CDR3 DNA sequence: TGCGCCAGCAGCCAAGGGTCCCGGGAGACCCAGTACTTC.

This clonotype occurred once. The chain employs TRBV19 and TRBJ2-7, with unresolved D. Looked up from germline, CDR1 is LNHDA and CDR2 is SQIVND (reference sequence). CDR3 length equals 11 residues. V was shortened by 6 bases and J by 3 bases, with 6 bases between the two germline ends. CDR3 coding DNA: TGTGCCAGTAGCCACGACTACGAGCAGTACTTC. Protein product: CASSHDYEQYF.

This clonotype was counted a single time. The V and J genes are TRBV5-1 and TRBJ2-5; 8 bases line up with TRBD2. Germline assignment: CDR1 SGHRS and CDR2 YFSETQ. The CDR3 sequence is 14 residues long. V lost 0 bases and J lost 4; bases outside the gene matches: 2. The CDR3 sequence is CASSLVLAGETQYF. The DNA for the CDR3 is TGCGCCAGCAGCTTGGTCCTAGCGGGAGAGACCCAGTACTTC. Combining the CDR3 with reference TRBV5-1 and TRBJ2-5 gives the whole variable domain KAGVTQTPRYLIKTRGQQVTLSCSPISGHRSVSWYQQTPGQGLQFLFEYFSETQRNKGNFPGRFSGRQFSNSRSEMNVSTLELGDSALYLCASSLVLAGETQYFGPGTRLLVL.

This clonotype was seen only a few times. V is TRBV4-1 and J is TRBJ1-3, with 9 positions matching TRBD1. Germline values: CDR1 MGHRA, CDR2 YSYEKL. The CDR3 extends over 18 amino acids. V trimming: 1 base; J trimming: 3 bases; junction bases outside the gene matches: 10. The CDR3 region is CASSQGGQGTWSGNTIYF. CDR3 DNA sequence: TGCGCCAGCAGCCAAGGGGGACAGGGAACGTGGAGTGGAAACACCATATATTTT.

This clonotype was seen ten or more times. The chain recombines TRBV29-1 with TRBJ1-2, with D possibly TRBD1 on 6 matching bases. V lost 0 bases, J lost 3 bases, and 14 bases lay in between. The CDR3 has 15 residues. Germline CDR1 and CDR2: SQVTM and ANQGSEA. The chain's CDR3 is CSVEDRGKGDYGYTF. DNA of the CDR3: TGCAGCGTTGAAGATCGGGGGAAGGGGGACTATGGCTACACCTTC.

This clonotype has a count of ten or more. The gene calls are TRBV7-2 and TRBJ2-5, with 12 nucleotides matching TRBD1. The CDR3 is 16 amino acids. Per the germline V gene, CDR1 is SGHTA and CDR2 is FQGNSA. V lost 5 bases to trimming and J lost 4 bases; unmatched junction nucleotides: 8. CDR3: CASSVKGTGGGETQYF. The CDR3 DNA sequence: TGTGCCAGCAGCGTTAAGGGGACAGGGGGCGGAGAGACCCAGTACTTC.